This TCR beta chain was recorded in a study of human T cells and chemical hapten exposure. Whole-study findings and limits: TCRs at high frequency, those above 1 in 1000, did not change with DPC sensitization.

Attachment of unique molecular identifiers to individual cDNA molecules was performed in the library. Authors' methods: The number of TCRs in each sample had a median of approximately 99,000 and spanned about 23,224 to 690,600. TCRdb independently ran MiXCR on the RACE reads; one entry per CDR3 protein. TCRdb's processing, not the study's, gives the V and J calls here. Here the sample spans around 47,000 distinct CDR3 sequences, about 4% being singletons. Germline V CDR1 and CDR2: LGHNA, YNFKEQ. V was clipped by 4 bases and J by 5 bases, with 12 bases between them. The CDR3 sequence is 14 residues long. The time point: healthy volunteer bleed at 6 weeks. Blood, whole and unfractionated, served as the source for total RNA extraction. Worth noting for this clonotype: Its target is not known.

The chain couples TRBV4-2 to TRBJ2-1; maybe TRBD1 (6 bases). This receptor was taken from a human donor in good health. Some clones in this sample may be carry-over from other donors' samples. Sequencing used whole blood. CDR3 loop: CASSLSRGHNEQFF. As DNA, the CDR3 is TGTGCCAGCAGCCTCTCCAGGGGACACAATGAGCAGTTCTTC.